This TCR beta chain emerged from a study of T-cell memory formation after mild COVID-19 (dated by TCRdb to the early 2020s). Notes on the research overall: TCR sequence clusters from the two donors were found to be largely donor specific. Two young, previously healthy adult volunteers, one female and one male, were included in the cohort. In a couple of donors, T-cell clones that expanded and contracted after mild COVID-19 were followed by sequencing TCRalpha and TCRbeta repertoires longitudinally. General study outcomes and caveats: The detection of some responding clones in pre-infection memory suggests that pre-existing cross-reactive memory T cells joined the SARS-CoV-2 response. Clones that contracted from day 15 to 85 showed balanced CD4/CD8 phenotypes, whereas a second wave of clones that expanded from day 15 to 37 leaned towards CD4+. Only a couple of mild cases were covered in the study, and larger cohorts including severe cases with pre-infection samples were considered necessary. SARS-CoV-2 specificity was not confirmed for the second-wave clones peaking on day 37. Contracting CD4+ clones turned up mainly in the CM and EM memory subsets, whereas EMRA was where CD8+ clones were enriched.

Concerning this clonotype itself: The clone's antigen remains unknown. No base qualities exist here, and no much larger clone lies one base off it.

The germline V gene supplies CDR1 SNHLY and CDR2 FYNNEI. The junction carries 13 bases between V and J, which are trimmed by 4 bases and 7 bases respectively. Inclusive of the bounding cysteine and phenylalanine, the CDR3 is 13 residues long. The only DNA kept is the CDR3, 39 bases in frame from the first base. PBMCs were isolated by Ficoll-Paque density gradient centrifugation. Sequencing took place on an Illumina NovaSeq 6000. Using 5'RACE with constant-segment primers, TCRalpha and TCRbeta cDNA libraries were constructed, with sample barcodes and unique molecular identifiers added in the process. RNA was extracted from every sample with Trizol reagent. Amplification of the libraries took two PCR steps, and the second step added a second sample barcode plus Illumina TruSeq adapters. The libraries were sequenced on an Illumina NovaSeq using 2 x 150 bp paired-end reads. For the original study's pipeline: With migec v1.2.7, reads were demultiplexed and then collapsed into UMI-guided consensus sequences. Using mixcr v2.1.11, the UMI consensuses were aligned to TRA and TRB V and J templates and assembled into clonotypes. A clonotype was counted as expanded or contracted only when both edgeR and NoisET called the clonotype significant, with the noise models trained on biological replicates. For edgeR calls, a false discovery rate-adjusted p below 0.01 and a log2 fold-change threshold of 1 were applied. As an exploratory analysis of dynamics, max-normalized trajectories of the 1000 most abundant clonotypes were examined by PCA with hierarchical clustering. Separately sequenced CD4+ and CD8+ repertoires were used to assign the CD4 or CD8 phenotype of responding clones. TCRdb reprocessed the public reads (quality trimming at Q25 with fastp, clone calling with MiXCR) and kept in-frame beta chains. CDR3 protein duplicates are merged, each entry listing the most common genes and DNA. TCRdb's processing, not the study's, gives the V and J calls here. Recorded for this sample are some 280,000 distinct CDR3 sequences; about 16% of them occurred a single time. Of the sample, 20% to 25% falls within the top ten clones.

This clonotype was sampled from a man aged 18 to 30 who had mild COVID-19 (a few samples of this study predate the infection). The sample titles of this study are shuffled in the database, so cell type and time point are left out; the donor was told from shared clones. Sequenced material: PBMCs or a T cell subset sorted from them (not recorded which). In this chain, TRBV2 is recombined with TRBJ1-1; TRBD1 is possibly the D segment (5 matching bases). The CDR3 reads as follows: CASSGGRVYEAFF. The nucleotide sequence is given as TGTGCCAGCAGTGGGGGGAGGGTCTATGAAGCTTTCTTT.